The 20 T cell receptor beta chains given below trace back to one sample, sequenced in a study of shared clonotypes between healthy human individuals. TCRdb's copy holds only in-frame clones and misses some; the assay was immunoSEQ multiplex PCR. The data show more than 550,000 clones, roughly two thirds seen once. The sequenced sample consisted of memory CD4+ T cells sorted from blood. Subset: CD45RA-negative fraction. Every receptor here comes from a woman aged 25 to 39 in good health.

The rearrangement uses TRBV9 and TRBJ1-1; D is unclear. This CDR3 spans 14 amino acids. Germline CDR1 and CDR2: SGDLS and YYNGEE. The V end was cut by 4 bases, the J end by 0 bases, with 10 bases between. The CDR3 protein is CASSPGLMNTEAFF. In DNA form, the CDR3 reads TGTGCCAGCAGCCCTGGACTGATGAACACTGAAGCTTTCTTT.

This clone appeared a single time. The CDR3 sequence is CASGQGTLTDTQYF. The DNA of the CDR3 is TGTGCCAGTGGGCAGGGGACCCTCACAGATACGCAGTATTTT. V gene TRBV19 combines with J gene TRBJ2-3, with D perhaps matching TRBD1 (6 bases). Germline loops: CDR1 LNHDA, CDR2 SQIVND (reference sequence). The CDR3 loop spans 14 amino acids. Trimming stripped 8 bases from V and 2 bases from J, with 14 bases between. The full variable domain, its missing parts supplied by reference TRBV19 and TRBJ2-3, is DGGITQSPKYLFRKEGQNVTLSCEQNLNHDAMYWYRQDPGQGLRLIYYSQIVNDFQKGDIAEGYSVSREKKESFPLTVTSAQKNPTAFYLCASGQGTLTDTQYFGPGTRLTVL.

This rearrangement joins TRBV28 to TRBJ2-5; TRBD2 is a possible D gene (6 bases). The V and J ends lost 1 base and 4 bases respectively, with 13 bases between them. CDR3 size: 15 residues. Germline CDR1 is MDHEN and CDR2 is SYDVKM. The CDR3 bases are TGTGCCAGCAGTTTATCTAGCGTAACGGGAGAGACCCAGTACTTC. Its translation: CASSLSSVTGETQYF. Supplemented by reference TRBV28 and TRBJ2-5, the full variable domain reads DVKVTQSSRYLVKRTGEKVFLECVQDMDHENMFWYRQDPGLGLRLIYFSYDVKMKEKGDIPEGYSVSREKKERFSLILESASTNQTSMYLCASSLSSVTGETQYFGPGTRLLVL.

The rearrangement joins TRBV11-2 to TRBJ1-2; D is unresolved. Trimming pared 1 base from V and 0 bases from J, leaving 9 bases between. The CDR3 has 15 residues. Per germline, CDR1 SGHAT and CDR2 FQNNGV. The CDR3 nucleotides are TGTGCCAGCAGCTTAGTGCTCAGAACTAACTATGGCTACACCTTC. It translates to CASSLVLRTNYGYTF.

The chain links TRBV5-1 to TRBJ1-2; tentatively, D is TRBD1 (6 bases). Deletions cut 0 bases from V and 7 bases from J, with 13 bases between. CDR3 length: 14 residues. Germline V gives CDR1 SGHRS, CDR2 YFSETQ. CDR3 in amino acids: CASSLETGSGGYTF. As DNA, the CDR3 is TGCGCCAGCAGCTTGGAAACAGGGTCGGGTGGCTACACCTTC.

Regarding this clone: This sequence may be a read error, since a much larger clone differs from it by one base. The chain carries TRBV9 and TRBJ2-3, with 11 bases identical to TRBD2. Per the germline V gene, CDR1 is SGDLS and CDR2 is YYNGEE. The CDR3 sequence is 14 residues long. The V segment lost 5 bases and the J segment 3 bases; nucleotides outside the gene matches: 2. CDR3 region: CASSPSGRTDTQYF. CDR3 in DNA: TGTGCCAGCAGTCCTAGCGGGAGGACAGATACGCAGTATTTT.

This chain uses TRBV28 with TRBJ1-1; D possibly corresponds to TRBD1 (5 bases). Germline V gene lookup returns CDR1 MDHEN and CDR2 SYDVKM. This CDR3 region has 15 residues. Trimming shortened V by 3 bases and J by 1 base, and 12 bases separated the two germline ends. CDR3 DNA sequence: TGTGCCAGCAGTTTCGCAGGGTTTCGGAACACTGAAGCTTTCTTT. Translated: CASSFAGFRNTEAFF.

This clone was detected many times. The chain carries TRBV5-4 and TRBJ2-1; no clear D gene. Germline assignment: CDR1 SGHNT and CDR2 YYREEE (reference sequence). The length of the CDR3 is 12 residues. Deletions cut 0 bases from V and 13 bases from J, with 11 bases between. The CDR3 here is CASSLGLSHQFF. In nucleotides, the CDR3 is TGTGCCAGCAGCTTGGGGTTATCACACCAGTTCTTC.

The chain has TRBV14 and TRBJ2-7; D is possibly TRBD2 (5 bases). Looked up from germline, CDR1 is SGHDN and CDR2 is FVKESK. The CDR3 length is 15 residues. The V and J ends lost 4 bases and 3 bases respectively, with 16 bases between them. CDR3 residues: CASSRGPSQVYEQYF. The CDR3 nucleotides are TGTGCCAGCAGCCGCGGACCTAGCCAAGTCTACGAGCAGTACTTC.

The chain recombines TRBV28 with TRBJ1-2; a possible D gene is TRBD1 (6 bases). Germline CDR1 MDHEN, CDR2 SYDVKM. The length of the CDR3 is 12 residues. The V end was cut by 7 bases, the J end by 6 bases, with 12 bases between. CDR3 in amino acids: CASKQGIDGYTF. The DNA for the CDR3 is TGTGCCAGCAAACAGGGAATCGATGGCTACACCTTC.

This chain uses TRBV19 with TRBJ1-1; tentative D call: TRBD1 (5 bases). This CDR3 has 15 residues. Germline V gives CDR1 LNHDA, CDR2 SQIVND (reference sequence). V was shortened by 5 bases and J by 6 bases, with 19 bases between the two germline ends. The CDR3 DNA reads TGTGCCAGTAGTGCGGGACGTGGGGTGAAGTCTGAAGCTTTCTTT. Translating gives CASSAGRGVKSEAFF.

The V call is TRBV28, the J call TRBJ1-5, with a weak D call TRBD1 (5 bases). From germline, CDR1 is MDHEN and CDR2 SYDVKM. CDR3 length: 15 amino acids. With 3 bases removed from V and 6 bases from J, the gap between germline ends came to 15 bases. CDR3 DNA: TGTGCCAGCAGTTTGGGGGGAGTTCTTAGTCAGCCCCAGCATTTT. Its translation: CASSLGGVLSQPQHF.

A few counts support this clone. The chain carries TRBV11-2 and TRBJ2-3; D remains unclear. Trimming cost V 1 base and J 2 bases, with 13 bases left between them. CDR1 SGHAT and CDR2 FQNNGV come from the germline V gene. The CDR3 length is 16 residues. As DNA, the CDR3 is TGTGCCAGCAGCTTAGGTGCGAGTCCCCACACAGATACGCAGTATTTT. Protein product: CASSLGASPHTDTQYF. Complete variable domain (other parts from reference TRBV11-2 and TRBJ2-3): EAGVAQSPRYKIIEKRQSVAFWCNPISGHATLYWYQQILGQGPKLLIQFQNNGVVDDSQLPKDRFSAERLKGVDSTLKIQPAKLEDSAVYLCASSLGASPHTDTQYFGPGTRLTVL.

The V and J genes are TRBV2 and TRBJ2-3, with TRBD2 identical over 10 bases. V lost 8 bases to trimming and J lost 6 bases; unmatched junction nucleotides: 11. Per germline, CDR1 SNHLY and CDR2 FYNNEI. The CDR3 is 15 amino acids. CDR3 DNA: TGTGCCAGCCAGTGGCGAACTAGCGGGATCGATACGCAGTATTTT. Translation gives CASQWRTSGIDTQYF.

At least ten counts were recorded for this clone. The V and J genes are TRBV14 and TRBJ2-1; D remains ambiguous. Germline V gene lookup returns CDR1 SGHDN and CDR2 FVKESK. Trimming cost V 4 bases and J 1 base, with 14 bases left between them. This CDR3 region has 16 residues. The CDR3 nucleotides are TGTGCCAGCAGCCCATCGTGGTTGAGATCCTACAATGAGCAGTTCTTC. This encodes CASSPSWLRSYNEQFF. Full variable domain (outside the CDR3, taken from reference TRBV14 and TRBJ2-1): EAGVTQFPSHSVIEKGQTVTLRCDPISGHDNLYWYRRVMGKEIKFLLHFVKESKQDESGMPNNRFLAERTGGTYSTLKVQPAELEDSGVYFCASSPSWLRSYNEQFFGPGTRLTVL.

The gene calls are TRBV25-1 and TRBJ2-3, with a possible D match to TRBD2 (5 bases). CDR1 is MGHDK, CDR2 SYGVNS, per germline. The V and J ends lost 4 bases and 0 bases respectively, with 8 bases between them. The CDR3 runs to 14 residues. The CDR3 region has the DNA TGTGCCAGCAGTGGGCGGGTTAGCACAGATACGCAGTATTTT. It encodes CASSGRVSTDTQYF.

The V call is TRBV2, the J call TRBJ1-5, with D unresolved. V lost 4 bases and J lost 4, with 5 bases in between. The CDR3 length is 12 residues. Germline lookup yields CDR1 SNHLY and CDR2 FYNNEI. CDR3 in amino acids: CASSVPNQPQHF. DNA for the CDR3: TGTGCCAGCAGTGTACCAAATCAGCCCCAGCATTTT. Looking up the rest from reference TRBV2 and TRBJ1-5 gives the full variable domain: EPEVTQTPSHQVTQMGQEVILRCVPISNHLYFYWYRQILGQKVEFLVSFYNNEISEKSEIFDDQFSVERPDGSNFTLKIRSTKLEDSAMYFCASSVPNQPQHFGDGTRLSIL.

The chain uses TRBV7-2 and TRBJ2-7; D is perhaps TRBD1 (6 bases). The CDR3 is 14 residues long. Trimming left V 1 base short and J 2 bases short, with 9 bases between. Germline CDR1 and CDR2: SGHTA and FQGNSA. CDR3 DNA: TGTGCCAGCAGCTTAGACAACAGGGCCTACGAGCAGTACTTC. Translating gives CASSLDNRAYEQYF.

The chain carries TRBV7-2 and TRBJ2-7; D tentatively reads TRBD1 or TRBD2 (5 bases each). Germline CDR1 reads SGHTA; CDR2 reads FQGNSA. CDR3 size: 16 residues. V dropped 2 bases and J dropped 0 bases, with 14 bases sitting between them. CDR3 nucleotide sequence: TGTGCCAGCAGCTTATACTCGGCAGGGAGCTCCTACGAGCAGTACTTC. This encodes CASSLYSAGSSYEQYF.

The chain employs TRBV28 and TRBJ2-7; D call uncertain. CDR1 is MDHEN, CDR2 SYDVKM, per germline. The CDR3 is made up of 12 amino acids. V lost 4 bases and J 6 bases, leaving 10 bases between the germline ends. The CDR3 nucleotides read TGTGCCAGCAGTTCCCCTCCGTCCGAGCAGTACTTC. This gives the protein CASSSPPSEQYF. The whole variable domain, remainder taken from reference TRBV28 and TRBJ2-7, is DVKVTQSSRYLVKRTGEKVFLECVQDMDHENMFWYRQDPGLGLRLIYFSYDVKMKEKGDIPEGYSVSREKKERFSLILESASTNQTSMYLCASSSPPSEQYFGPGTRLTVT.